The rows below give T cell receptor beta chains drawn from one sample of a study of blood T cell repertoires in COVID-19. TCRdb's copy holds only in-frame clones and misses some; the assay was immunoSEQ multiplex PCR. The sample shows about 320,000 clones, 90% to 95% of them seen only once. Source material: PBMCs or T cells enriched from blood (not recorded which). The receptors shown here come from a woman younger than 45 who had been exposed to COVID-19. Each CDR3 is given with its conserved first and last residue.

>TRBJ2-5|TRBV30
CAWSGTRETQYF
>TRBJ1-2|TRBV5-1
CASSLDRHRNIYYGYTF
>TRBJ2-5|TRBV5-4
CASSSAGEETQYF
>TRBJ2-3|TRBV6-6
CASSYSLTVDTQYF
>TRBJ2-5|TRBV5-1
CASSLGGPQETQYF
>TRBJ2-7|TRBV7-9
CASSFGLAGPYEQYF
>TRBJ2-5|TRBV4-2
CASSPAIGLGETQYF
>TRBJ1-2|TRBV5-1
CASSSTGDPANYGYTF
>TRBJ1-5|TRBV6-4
CASRGTGGQPQHF
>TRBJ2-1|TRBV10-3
CATKPRTESYNEQFF
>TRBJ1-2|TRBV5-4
CASSLERGQGAGGYTF
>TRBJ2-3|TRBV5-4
CASSPPTSGGAYTQYF
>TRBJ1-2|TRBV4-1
CASSHPGLVEGGYTF
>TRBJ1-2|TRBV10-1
CASSEFGTGGEDYGYTF
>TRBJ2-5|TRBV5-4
CASSLRGGQETQYF
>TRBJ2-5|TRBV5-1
CASSLFAGIQETQYF
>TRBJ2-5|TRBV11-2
CASSSPGWETQYF
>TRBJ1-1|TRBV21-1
CASSKAGGIPTEAFF
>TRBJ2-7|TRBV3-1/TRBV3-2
CASSQEPSGGAYEQYF
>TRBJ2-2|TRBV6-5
CASSYSTPSTGELFF
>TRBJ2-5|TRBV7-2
CASSLDIGSGETQYF
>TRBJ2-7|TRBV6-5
CASSYNVMAGEQYF
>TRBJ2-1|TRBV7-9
CASSSGLAGGLGYNEQFF
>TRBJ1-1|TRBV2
CASSVPKSNTEAFF
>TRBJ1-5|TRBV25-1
CASSEGQAYQPQHF
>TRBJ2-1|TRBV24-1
CATSDFQCGTGDNEQFF
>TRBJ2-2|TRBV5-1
CASSFGGTGELFF
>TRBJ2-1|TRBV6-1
CASSEGVSGGAHEQFF
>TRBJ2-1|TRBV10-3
CAIRGGDEQFF
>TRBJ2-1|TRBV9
CASSVGLAVHNEQFF
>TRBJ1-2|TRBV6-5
CASSLAISYGYTF
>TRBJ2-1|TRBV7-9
CASSADRLHEQFF
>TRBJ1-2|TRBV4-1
CASSQDGQGEGGYTF
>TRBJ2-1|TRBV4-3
CAPRRGSEDNEQFF
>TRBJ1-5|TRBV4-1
CASSQEALGGNGPQHF
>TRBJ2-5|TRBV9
CASSVGQGGETQYF
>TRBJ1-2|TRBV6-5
CASRGQGDGYTF
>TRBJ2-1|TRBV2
CASYSDNEQFF
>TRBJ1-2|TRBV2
CASNYRTGAFGGYTF
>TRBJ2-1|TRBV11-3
CASSPIAGGYNEQFF
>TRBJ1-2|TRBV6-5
CASSYSRSGFGYTF
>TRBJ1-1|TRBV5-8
CASSWAFLNTEAFF
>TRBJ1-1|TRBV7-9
CASGSLRALNTEAFF
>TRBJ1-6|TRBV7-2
CASNYNLGAQYNSPLHF
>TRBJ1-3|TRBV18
CASSPEGYTIYF
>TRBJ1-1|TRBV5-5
CASSLGTGGMNTEAFF
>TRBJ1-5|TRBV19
CAVDRGQRGNQPQHF
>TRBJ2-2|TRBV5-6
CASSLDRWGELFF
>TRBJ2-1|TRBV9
CASSPLAGGTYNEQFF
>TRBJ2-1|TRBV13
CASSLSLGAGAYYNEQFF
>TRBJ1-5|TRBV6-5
CASRSQTGGGQPQHF
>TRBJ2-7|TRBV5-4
CASSVDSDAYEQYF
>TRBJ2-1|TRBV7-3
CASSEVVGNEQFF
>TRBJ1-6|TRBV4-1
CASSLRGTYNSPLHF
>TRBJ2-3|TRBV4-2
CASSPGLASSTDTQYF
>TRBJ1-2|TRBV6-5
CASSYGRLSENYGYTF
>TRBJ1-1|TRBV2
CASSEAMDREAFF
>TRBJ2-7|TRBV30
CARAEGAYEQYF